This is a list of T cell receptor beta chains from one sample in a study of shared clonotypes between healthy human individuals. Sequencing was performed with immunoSEQ multiplex PCR; in TCRdb, only in-frame clones are kept and a portion is missing. The sample contains 640,000 or so clones, about two thirds of which appear only once. Sequencing was done on a sample of memory CD4+ T cells sorted from blood. These receptors came from a woman aged 25 to 39 in good health. CDR3s include the opening cysteine and the closing phenylalanine or tryptophan. D genes are given only for firm matches. The size entry is marked missing in some rows and otherwise reads once, few, many or a size class.

>NA|TRBJ1-4|TRBV7-6|NA
TGTGCCAGCAGCCACCGGGGGTCAAATGAAAAACTGTTTTTT
CASSHRGSNEKLFF
>NA|TRBJ2-5|TRBV5-1|NA
TGCGCCAGCAGCCTGGCGACTAGCCAAGAGACCCAGTACTTC
CASSLATSQETQYF
>NA|TRBJ2-2|TRBV6-5|TRBD1
TGTGCCAGCAGGGGACAGTATACCGGGGAGCTGTTTTTT
CASRGQYTGELFF
>NA|TRBJ1-5|TRBV4-1|NA
TGCGCCAGCAGCCCTCATTCAGGGAAATTAGGCAATCAGCCCCAGCATTTT
CASSPHSGKLGNQPQHF
>few|TRBJ2-7|TRBV5-1|NA
TGCGCCAGCAGCTTGTCGGGGAGAACCTTCCAGAACTACGAGCAGTACTTC
CASSLSGRTFQNYEQYF
>NA|TRBJ2-2|TRBV29-1|TRBD1
TGCAGCGTTGGGACAGGGGTTGGGGAGCTGTTTTTT
CSVGTGVGELFF
>NA|TRBJ2-7|TRBV27|TRBD2
TGTGCCAGCAGTACTACTAGCGGGAGGATCTACGAGCAGTACTTC
CASSTTSGRIYEQYF
>NA|TRBJ2-7|TRBV25-1|TRBD1
TGTGCCAGCAGTGCCCGACAGGGCACCTTCTACGAGCAGTACTTC
CASSARQGTFYEQYF
>few|TRBJ1-5|TRBV19|NA
TGTGCCAGTAGTAATGTGGGAAATAGGGGCAATCAGCCCCAGCATTTT
CASSNVGNRGNQPQHF
>NA|TRBJ2-7|TRBV6-1|NA
TGTGCCAGCAGGCCACGCGGGCTAGCCTCCTACGAGCAGTACTTC
CASRPRGLASYEQYF
>NA|TRBJ2-1|TRBV7-3|NA
TGTGCCAGCAGCTTAAATGCGGGACCATACAATGAGCAGTTCTTC
CASSLNAGPYNEQFF
>NA|TRBJ1-4|TRBV30|TRBD1
TGTGCCTGGAGTGCAGGGGGTAATGAAAAACTGTTTTTT
CAWSAGGNEKLFF
>few|TRBJ2-5|TRBV10-3|TRBD2
TGTGCCATCAGTGAGATGGGTACGGGAGGTCGAGAGACCCAGTACTTC
CAISEMGTGGRETQYF
>NA|TRBJ2-1|TRBV5-1|TRBD2
TGCGCCAGCAGCCAATCTAGCGGAGTCTACAATGAGCAGTTCTTC
CASSQSSGVYNEQFF
>NA|TRBJ1-1|TRBV5-6|NA
TGTGCCAGCAGCCCTTTAGGGAGGACAGCGAACACTGAAGCTTTCTTT
CASSPLGRTANTEAFF
>many|TRBJ2-1|TRBV4-1|TRBD2
TGCGCCAGCAGCCGGACTAGCGGCCCCGGCGACAATGAGCAGTTCTTC
CASSRTSGPGDNEQFF
>NA|TRBJ1-2|TRBV7-9|NA
TGTGCCACCGTTGTAGGGTATGGCTACACCTTC
CATVVGYGYTF
>many|TRBJ2-7|TRBV28|TRBD2
TGTGCCAGCAGTTTGGCCCCACTAGCGGGAGGCCCCTACGAGCAGTACTTC
CASSLAPLAGGPYEQYF
>NA|TRBJ2-1|TRBV25-1|NA
TGTGCCAGCAGTGCCCGTTCAAACCATGAGCAGTTCTTC
CASSARSNHEQFF
>NA|TRBJ1-4|TRBV5-1|NA
TGCGCCAGCAGCTTGGTACAGGGATCCGCTAATGAAAAACTGTTTTTT
CASSLVQGSANEKLFF
>few|TRBJ2-3|TRBV5-1|NA
TGCGCCAGCAGCTTGGCCCACGGAGCTAGCACAGATACGCAGTATTTT
CASSLAHGASTDTQYF
>NA|TRBJ1-2|TRBV28|NA
TGTGCCAGCAGACCAGAATATCCCCTGTATGGCTACACCTTC
CASRPEYPLYGYTF
>once|TRBJ2-7|TRBV11-2|NA
TGTGCCAGCAGCTTCGAAAGCCCCTACGAGCAGTACTTC
CASSFESPYEQYF
>few|TRBJ1-2|TRBV29-1|NA
TGCAGCGGGGGACTTCTTAACTATGGCTACACCTTC
CSGGLLNYGYTF
>NA|TRBJ2-1|TRBV7-2|TRBD2
TGTGCCAGCAGCTTAGTTGCACTAGCGATTGGTGAGCAGTTCTTC
CASSLVALAIGEQFF
>NA|TRBJ2-5|TRBV19|NA
TGTGCCAGTAGTATGAATAGTGAAGAGACCCAGTACTTC
CASSMNSEETQYF
>NA|TRBJ2-7|TRBV28|TRBD2
TGTGCCAGCACTCCCGGGGGGGATTTGTACGAGCAGTACTTC
CASTPGGDLYEQYF
>NA|TRBJ2-6|TRBV5-5|NA
TGTGCCAGCATGTTCGACGCCCCTTCTGGGGCCAACGTCCTGACTTTC
CASMFDAPSGANVLTF
>once|TRBJ1-5|TRBV19|NA
TGTGCCAGTACCACAAACTGGGAAGGGCCCCAGCATTTT
CASTTNWEGPQHF
>few|TRBJ2-1|TRBV5-1|TRBD1
TGCGCCAGTCTTCCGGGACAGGGGTTTCCCAATGAGCAGTTCTTC
CASLPGQGFPNEQFF
>NA|TRBJ1-1|TRBV19|NA
TGTGCCAGTAGGGACAGCTACACTGAAGCTTTCTTT
CASRDSYTEAFF
>once|TRBJ2-1|TRBV5-1|TRBD2
TGCGCCAGCAGCTTCGGGCCTAGCGGGTCTGAGCAGTTCTTC
CASSFGPSGSEQFF
>NA|TRBJ2-7|TRBV11-1|NA
TGTGCCAGCAGCCGGGGTAGACACGGGACCTACGAGCAGTACTTC
CASSRGRHGTYEQYF
>many|TRBJ2-2|TRBV2|TRBD1
TGTGCCAGCACCGGGACAGGCGACACCGGGGAGCTGTTTTTT
CASTGTGDTGELFF
>NA|TRBJ1-2|TRBV19|NA
TGTGCCACCGCACACAGGACCAATGACTACACCTTC
CATAHRTNDYTF
>NA|TRBJ2-1|TRBV27|NA
TGTGCCAGCAGTTTATCGACGGGGACCTACAATGAGCAGTTCTTC
CASSLSTGTYNEQFF
>NA|TRBJ2-1|TRBV29-1|TRBD1
TGCAGCGTTCCGACAGGGCCTTCGGGCAATGAGCAGTTCTTC
CSVPTGPSGNEQFF
>NA|TRBJ2-1|TRBV7-9|NA
TGTGCCAGCAGCAACCCCTCCGGGACGGAGACCTACAATGAGCAGTTCTTC
CASSNPSGTETYNEQFF
>NA|TRBJ2-3|TRBV11-2|NA
TGTGCCAGCAGCCCCAGTCGGATCACAGATACGCAGTATTTT
CASSPSRITDTQYF
>NA|TRBJ1-5|TRBV6-6|NA
TGTGCCAGCAGTGCAGGGGATGCTCAGCCCCAGCATTTT
CASSAGDAQPQHF
>NA|TRBJ1-1|TRBV28|TRBD1
TGTGCCAGCATACCTTCAGGGGGAGGGGGCACTGAAGCTTTCTTT
CASIPSGGGGTEAFF
>NA|TRBJ1-5|TRBV4-2|TRBD1
TGTGCCAGCAGCCAAACGGACAGGGTGGGCCAGCCCCAGCATTTT
CASSQTDRVGQPQHF
>NA|TRBJ2-1|TRBV28|NA
TGTGCCAGCAGTTCCCAACCGACGGATGAGCAGTTCTTC
CASSSQPTDEQFF
>once|TRBJ2-4|TRBV2|TRBD1
TGTGCCAGCAGTACCTCCGGGACAGGGAACATTCAGTACTTC
CASSTSGTGNIQYF
>NA|TRBJ2-3|TRBV28|TRBD1
TGTGCCAGCAGTTCGGGCAGGGGGTCAGATACGCAGTATTTT
CASSSGRGSDTQYF
>NA|TRBJ1-1|TRBV7-9|NA
TGTGCCAGCAGCTCCCCCCTGGGGAACACTGAAGCTTTCTTT
CASSSPLGNTEAFF
>NA|TRBJ2-7|TRBV7-8|NA
TGTGCCAGCAGATCCTTGGTGCGCTACGAGCAGTACTTC
CASRSLVRYEQYF
>NA|TRBJ2-7|TRBV11-2|NA
TGTGCCAGCGTGAGTTACTCCTACGAGCAGTACTTC
CASVSYSYEQYF
>once|TRBJ2-7|TRBV6-6|NA
TGTGCCAGCAGTGTGGCAAACTCCTACGAGCAGTACTTC
CASSVANSYEQYF
>NA|TRBJ2-7|TRBV5-4|TRBD2
TGTGCCAGCAGCTTGGGGGGCGGGAGGTCCTACGAGCAGTACTTC
CASSLGGGRSYEQYF
>NA|TRBJ2-7|TRBV6-6|TRBD1
TGTGCCAGCAGTCCGCTTCGGACAGGGGGCTACGAGCAGTACTTC
CASSPLRTGGYEQYF
>NA|TRBJ2-7|TRBV28|TRBD2
TGTGCCAGCAGTTCCGCGACTAGCGGGAGTTTGTACGAGCAGTACTTC
CASSSATSGSLYEQYF
>NA|TRBJ2-1|TRBV5-1|TRBD1
TGCGCCAGCAGCACTGGGACAGGGGGCACGAATGAGCAGTTCTTC
CASSTGTGGTNEQFF
>once|TRBJ1-5|TRBV10-2|TRBD1
TGCGCCAGCAGTGGGATGGGACAGCCCAATCAGCCCCAGCATTTT
CASSGMGQPNQPQHF
>few|TRBJ2-1|TRBV7-3|TRBD2
TGTGCCAGCAGCTCGACCCCCAGCGGGAGATTTACCAATGAGCAGTTCTTC
CASSSTPSGRFTNEQFF
>NA|TRBJ2-1|TRBV19|NA
TGTGCCAGTAAGAGAGAGAGCTCCTACAATGAGCAGTTCTTC
CASKRESSYNEQFF
>NA|TRBJ1-4|TRBV27|NA
TGTGCCAGCAGAGGTACACTGGCAACTAATGAAAAACTGTTTTTT
CASRGTLATNEKLFF
>NA|TRBJ1-2|TRBV25-1|NA
TGTGCCAGCAGTGAATTGGCAACCTCCTATGGCTACACCTTC
CASSELATSYGYTF
>NA|TRBJ2-7|TRBV10-3|TRBD2
TGTGCCAGCAGCTCAGGCGGGAGGGCCTACGAGCAGTACTTC
CASSSGGRAYEQYF